This T cell receptor beta chain was observed in a study of shared clonotypes between healthy human individuals (dated by TCRdb to 2018 to 2021). Notes on the research overall: The cohort comprised two women and a few men aged 18 to 49 years. Per donor, three plates each were used for CD4 naive and CD4 memory, two for CD8 naive, and one for CD8 memory. To increase sequencing depth and limit assay-specific biases, TCR repertoire library preparation and sequencing were carried out by different laboratories using diverse techniques. To estimate repertoire size and how much clonotype sharing occurs between individuals, the study deeply sequenced the blood TCR repertoires of about five healthy adults. Each donor's leukapheresis produced roughly between roughly 0.85 and 9.5 billion PBMCs.

Using the deep immunoSEQ assay, multiplex PCR amplified TCR CDR3 regions from genomic DNA. Extracted genomic DNA from each cell subset was distributed evenly across all wells of several immunoSEQ 96-well plates, and each plate was treated as a replicate. For sorted subsets, 150 to 200 ng genomic DNA, equal to about 30,000 T cell genomes, was loaded into each replicate PCR. Purified libraries were quantified with a Qubit 3.0 fluorometer, sized on a Bioanalyzer 2100, and re-quantified with the KAPA Library Quantification kit. A separate single-read 150-cycle Illumina NextSeq 550 flow cell was used to sequence each immunoSEQ 96-well plate. As for how the authors treated the data: Because the immunoSEQ output held only junctional sequences and lacked quality scores, the filtering could not match the filtering applied to full-length reads. To assign V/J genes and CDR3, sequences were annotated using PyIR, a Python wrapper for IgBLAST v1.9, with IMGT germline references. Reads were removed for weak V/J assignments (E-value above 1e-6), missing CDR3, stop codons, out-of-frame junctions, or ambiguous translated residues. V3J clonotypes were defined by identical inferred V gene, J gene, and CDR3 amino acid sequence. Percentage overlap between repertoires was computed as shared unique clonotypes divided by the size of the smaller repertoire. Repertoire richness was assessed with RTK rarefaction, the Chao1 estimator, and Recon v2.1 estimates of unobserved clonotypes. For all TCRbeta clonotypes obtained by the gDNA method from a few donors, generation probabilities were computed with OLGA. TCRdb took this table from immuneACCESS and kept in-frame rearrangements with V and J called. Such tables lack part of the clones; where checked against another copy, unresolved V genes explain under half of the gap, and the rest is unexplained. That table furnishes V, J and clone size, whereas the DNA furnished D and trimming. The sample table lists around 1.1 million clones, approximately 78% of them with a count of one. 0.6% to 0.7% of the sample goes to the ten largest clones.

On this clone: Its target antigen remains unknown. No base quality values were provided; no much bigger clone lies one nucleotide off. The sample contains more than one DNA sequence encoding this CDR3.

Healthy HIV-negative adults with no recently reported acute infections or vaccinations were included as donors. Every donor was a Caucasian adult living in Nashville, Tennessee, USA. CD4+ T cells were enriched by magnetic negative selection; naive cells were then positively selected on CD45RA, and the negative fraction formed the memory subset. After blood collection by leukapheresis, PBMCs were isolated using Ficoll-Histopaque density gradient centrifugation and then cryopreserved in the vapor phase of liquid nitrogen. Analytical flow cytometry was used to check the purity and quantity of every magnetically sorted T cell population. From each sorted fraction, genomic DNA was isolated and quantified by UV absorbance on a Nanodrop 2000c. Study-wide findings and limitations: Compared with non-shared clonotypes, the clonotypes found in all four sorted-subset donors had higher generation probabilities. Rarefaction of sorted-subset datasets indicated incomplete sequencing despite the large sequencing depth. Naive subsets generally had larger estimated clonotype richness than memory subsets. The genetic and exposure-history diversity represented was limited by the small number of donors. Pairwise subsampling led to the expectation that sequencing depth would affect the degree of clonotype sharing among donors. Sampling was limited to blood, and TCR repertoires in tissue likely differ from TCR repertoires in blood. Sharing across a few donors was observed for about 5% of naive CD4, over 3% of naive CD8, over 2% of memory CD4, and approximately 0.41% of memory CD8 clonotypes.

Based on the germline V gene, the CDR1 and CDR2 sequences are MDHEN and SYDVKM. V is pared back by 5 bases and J by 0 bases, with 8 bases lying between the germline termini. Its CDR3 holds 13 amino acids, cysteine through phenylalanine. Only the CDR3 portion is preserved as DNA: 39 bases, with reading frame beginning at the first base. The sequence derives from a man between 18 and 35 years old in good health. Some clones in this sample may be carry-over from other donors' samples. The chain is encoded by TRBV28 joined to TRBJ2-7; the D assignment is uncertain and may be TRBD1 or TRBD2, with 5 bases supporting each. Input material: memory CD4+ T cells from PBMCs. In light of the paper, this sample's cell subset or site label describes: CD45RA-negative fraction. The CDR3 loop reads CASSEGSSYEQYF. The bases are TGTGCCAGCAGTGAGGGGAGCTCCTACGAGCAGTACTTC.